A selection of T cell receptor beta chains follows, all from one sample in a study of T cells in Graves' hyperthyroidism and ophthalmopathy. MiXCR was run by TCRdb on the multiplex PCR reads, yielding one entry per CDR3 protein. The sample lists hundreds of thousands of distinct CDR3 sequences, 45% seen once, with approximately 6.8% in the top ten. The sample comprised peripheral blood or thyroid tissue (not recorded which). Every receptor here comes from an adult man with Graves' disease, either hyperthyroidism or ophthalmopathy (not recorded which). CDR3s include the opening cysteine and the closing phenylalanine or tryptophan. D genes are given only for firm matches. Where a row states a size, it is once, few, many or the class of an expanded clone; other rows omit it.

D	J	size	V	DNA	CDR3
TRBD2	TRBJ2-7	.	TRBV7-9	TGTGCCAGCAGCTTACAGTCCGGGGGGGACTACGAGCAGTACTTC	CASSLQSGGDYEQYF
.	TRBJ2-7	.	TRBV11-1	TGTGCCAGCTCACCCCAGGACTGGCTTAGCTCCTACGAGCAGTACTTC	CASSPQDWLSSYEQYF
.	TRBJ1-5	.	TRBV7-2	TGTGCCAGCAGCCAAGATGGGCAGGAGGGTCAGCCCCAGCATTTT	CASSQDGQEGQPQHF
TRBD1	TRBJ1-4	.	TRBV11-1	TGTGCCAGCAGATACTCAGGGGGCGGAGGTGAAAAACTGTTTTTT	CASRYSGGGGEKLFF
.	TRBJ2-2	.	TRBV6-5	TGTGCCAGCAGTTACTCCAGGGCTTCGGGCACCGGGGAGCTGTTTTTT	CASSYSRASGTGELFF
TRBD1	TRBJ2-7	.	TRBV7-8	TGTGCCAGCAGCCCTAATACACAGGGGGACAGCTACTACGAGCAGTACTTC	CASSPNTQGDSYYEQYF
.	TRBJ2-2	once	TRBV25-1	TGTGCCAGCAACACTAGGACCGGGGAGCTGTTTTTT	CASNTRTGELFF
TRBD2	TRBJ2-7	few	TRBV19	TGTGCCAGTAGTGCCGGTCCTAGCGGGAGTACCTACGAGCAGTACTTC	CASSAGPSGSTYEQYF
.	TRBJ2-2	few	TRBV7-3	TGTGCCAGCAGCTTAGAGGGGTCGGACACCGGGGAGCTGTTTTTT	CASSLEGSDTGELFF
.	TRBJ1-3	many	TRBV9	TGTGCCAGCAGCGCGGACAACACCATATATTTT	CASSADNTIYF
TRBD2	TRBJ2-7	many	TRBV7-2	TGTGCCAGCAGCCAGGCGGGGGGCGAGCAGTACTTC	CASSQAGGEQYF
.	TRBJ1-6	.	TRBV25-1	TGTGCCAGCAGAGATCTCGACCTGCCTTCACCCCTCCACTTT	CASRDLDLPSPLHF
TRBD1	TRBJ1-6	.	TRBV7-9	TGTGCCAGCAGCCCCAGAATCCGACAGGGAGAGAATTCACCCCTCCACTTT	CASSPRIRQGENSPLHF
.	TRBJ2-6	many	TRBV5-8	TGTGCCAGCAGCTTGGGGGTCTCTGGGGCCAACGTCCTGACTTTC	CASSLGVSGANVLTF
TRBD1	TRBJ1-6	.	TRBV7-9	TGTGCCAGCAGCCAAGAGTGGGGACAGGGCTCCTATAATTCACCCCTCCACTTT	CASSQEWGQGSYNSPLHF
.	TRBJ1-1	.	TRBV29-1	TGCAGCGTTGAAGCGAGGGCCGACTCTGAAGCTTTCTTT	CSVEARADSEAFF
.	TRBJ1-4	.	TRBV2	TGTGCCAGCAGTTACCGGGTGGGGGCTTGGAATGAAAAACTGTTTTTT	CASSYRVGAWNEKLFF
.	TRBJ1-4	.	TRBV2	TGTGCCAGCAGTGAAATACAGGGATGGAATGAAAAACTGTTTTTT	CASSEIQGWNEKLFF
TRBD2	TRBJ2-7	.	TRBV5-1	TGCGCCAGCAGCTCGACCCTAGCGGCCCACGAGCAGTACTTC	CASSSTLAAHEQYF
.	TRBJ1-2	many	TRBV19	TGTGCCAGTAGTACGCTCTCAAGGGGCTATGGCTACACCTTC	CASSTLSRGYGYTF
.	TRBJ1-3	few	TRBV20-1	TGCAGTGCTAGAGGAATTGGAAACACCATATATTTT	CSARGIGNTIYF
TRBD1	TRBJ1-2	.	TRBV25-1	TGTGCCAGCACATCAAAGGGGGCCAACTATGGCTACACCTTC	CASTSKGANYGYTF
.	TRBJ2-5	.	TRBV15	TGTGCCGCCAGCAGCGCCCAGTACTTC	CAASSAQYF
.	TRBJ1-4	few	TRBV19	TGTGCCAGTAGTACGGGGTTTGGAGATGAAAAACTGTTTTTT	CASSTGFGDEKLFF
TRBD1	TRBJ1-4	.	TRBV29-1	TGCAGCGCCGTAGGGGACAGGGGCGGCACTGAAAAACTGTTTTTT	CSAVGDRGGTEKLFF
.	TRBJ1-2	few	TRBV25-1	TGTGCCAGTAGTAGGGAGAGCGGACCGATTTCGGGCGGCTACACCTTC	CASSRESGPISGGYTF
.	TRBJ1-1	few	TRBV15	TGTGCCACCAGCAGACACTCCGGGGGCCCGAACACTGAAGCTTTCTTT	CATSRHSGGPNTEAFF
.	TRBJ1-5	.	TRBV24-1	TGTGCCACCAGTGAACGAGGGATCAATCAGCCCCAGCATTTT	CATSERGINQPQHF
TRBD1	TRBJ2-7	few	TRBV12-3/TRBV12-4	TGTGCCAGCAGGGGGACAGCGGTATCCTACGAGCAGTACTTC	CASRGTAVSYEQYF
TRBD1	TRBJ1-1	few	TRBV7-8	TGTGCCAGCGGATCGTTAACAGGGGCTCTTAACACTGAAGCTTTCTTT	CASGSLTGALNTEAFF
TRBD1	TRBJ1-2	few	TRBV19	TGTGCCAGCAGTGAAAGCGTTGGGACAGGCAGGTACTATGGCTACACCTTC	CASSESVGTGRYYGYTF
.	TRBJ1-5	many	TRBV2	TGTGCCAGCGGACTGGACGGGACCAATCAGCCCCAGCATTTT	CASGLDGTNQPQHF
.	TRBJ1-2	.	TRBV6-1	TGTGCCAGCAGAGAGACAGGTCCTACTAACTATGGCTACACCTTC	CASRETGPTNYGYTF
.	TRBJ1-6	.	TRBV7-8	TGTGCCAGCAGCTTAGGCTTGAGACAGAATAATTCACCCCTCCACTTT	CASSLGLRQNNSPLHF
.	TRBJ1-5	.	TRBV7-3	TGTGCCAGCAGCTTACACAGACAGGAAAATCAGCCCCAGCATTTT	CASSLHRQENQPQHF
TRBD2	TRBJ2-7	once	TRBV5-1	TGCGCCAGCAGCTTGGGGGAACTAGCGGGGACCTACGAGCAGTACTTC	CASSLGELAGTYEQYF
TRBD1	TRBJ1-5	.	TRBV10-1	TGCGCCAGCAGCCCCGGGACAGGGCCATATAGCAATCAGCCCCAGCATTTT	CASSPGTGPYSNQPQHF
.	TRBJ1-5	few	TRBV20-1	TGCAGTGCTAGAGTTCCCAGGGAGGAGCCCCAGCATTTT	CSARVPREEPQHF
TRBD2	TRBJ2-2	few	TRBV7-9	TGTGCCAGCAGCGGTGGACTAGCGGGCTCACCCGGGGAGCTGTTTTTT	CASSGGLAGSPGELFF
.	TRBJ1-2	few	TRBV12-3/TRBV12-4	TGTGCCAGCACCACTAACAGGGACTATGGCTACACCTTC	CASTTNRDYGYTF
.	TRBJ1-5	.	TRBV9	TGTGCCAGCAGTGCTAGAGGAGGGAGGGACAATCAGCCCCAGCATTTT	CASSARGGRDNQPQHF
TRBD1	TRBJ2-7	few	TRBV5-4	TGTGCCAGCAGCTTGACCCAGGGGGCGGTTCACGAGCAGTACTTC	CASSLTQGAVHEQYF
.	TRBJ1-2	few	TRBV3-1	TGTGCCAGCAGCCAAGAAAGAGGCAGTAACTATGGCTACACCTTC	CASSQERGSNYGYTF
.	TRBJ1-3	many	TRBV29-1	TGCAGTCACGCCACAGCCGGTTCTGGAAACACCATATATTTT	CSHATAGSGNTIYF
.	TRBJ1-4	.	TRBV20-1	TGCAGTGCTGGTCGGTCGGGGCTGGCTAATGAAAAACTGTTTTTT	CSAGRSGLANEKLFF
.	TRBJ2-2	.	TRBV5-1	TGCGCCAGCAGCTTGGAGGGCGGGGACACCGGGGAGCTGTTTTTT	CASSLEGGDTGELFF
.	TRBJ1-2	.	TRBV5-1	TGCGCCAGCAGCTTGAGAACGCAGAACTATGGCTACACCTTC	CASSLRTQNYGYTF
TRBD1	TRBJ1-1	.	TRBV10-2	TGCGCCAGCAGGACAGGGAGAGGGACTGAAGCTTTCTTT	CASRTGRGTEAFF
.	TRBJ1-5	few	TRBV19	TGTGCCAGTAGTATGAACACAAATAGCAATCAGCCCCAGCATTTT	CASSMNTNSNQPQHF